The 26 T cell receptor beta chains below all came from one sample that was sequenced in a study of cytomegalovirus exposure and HLA in healthy donors. It was with 60 Vbeta and 13 Jbeta primers that the PCR ran. The assay was immunoSEQ multiplex PCR, and TCRdb's table has in-frame clones only and misses some. The sample shows about 190,000 clones, roughly 75% of them seen only once. Sequencing was done on a sample of PBMCs. Receptors originate from a man aged 25-45 years in good health and CMV-seropositive.

The chain has TRBV6-6 and TRBJ2-7; TRBD2 is a possible D gene (5 bases). Between the trimmed V and J ends, which lost 6 bases and 4 bases, there was a span of 10 bases. The CDR3 contains 12 residues. Germline assignment: CDR1 MNHNY and CDR2 SVGAGI (reference sequence). The CDR3 loop reads CASSGLAYEQYF. The CDR3 coding sequence is TGTGCCAGCAGCGGGCTAGCTTACGAGCAGTACTTC.

V and J are TRBV27 and TRBJ1-2; TRBD1 might be the D (5 bases). The germline V gene encodes CDR1 MNHEY and CDR2 SMNVEV (reference sequence). This CDR3 spans 14 amino acids. V was pared by 2 bases and J by 3 bases, with 10 bases between. The CDR3 sequence is CASSLRGRDYGYTF. DNA of the CDR3: TGTGCCAGCAGTTTAAGGGGCAGGGACTATGGCTACACCTTC.

The CDR3 coding sequence is TGTGCCAGCACTCCGGGGGACCCGCCAACAGGGCAGTACTTC. Its translation: CASTPGDPPTGQYF. The rearrangement uses TRBV28 and TRBJ2-7; possibly TRBD2 for D (6 bases). The CDR3 has 14 residues. In germline, CDR1 is MDHEN, CDR2 SYDVKM. Trimming pared 7 bases from V and 9 bases from J, leaving 22 bases between.

The chain has TRBV11-1 and TRBJ2-3, with 8 bases aligning to TRBD2. Germline CDR1 is SGHAT and CDR2 is FQDESV (reference sequence). The CDR3 length is 16 residues. V was pared by 0 bases and J by 3 bases, with 5 bases of the junction left unmatched. The CDR3 loop reads CASSLARGLATDTQYF. In DNA form, the CDR3 reads TGTGCCAGCAGCTTAGCCCGTGGACTAGCTACAGATACGCAGTATTTT.

V gene TRBV2 combines with J gene TRBJ2-2, with 9 bases matching TRBD2. The V and J ends lost 7 bases and 3 bases, in that order; junction bases with no gene match: 6. The germline V gene has CDR1 SNHLY and CDR2 FYNNEI. The CDR3 runs 15 residues. The CDR3 sequence: CASKRGDGDTGELFF. The DNA of the CDR3 is TGTGCCAGCAAGCGGGGGGACGGGGACACCGGGGAGCTGTTTTTT.

The chain recombines TRBV20-1 with TRBJ2-5; D remains unclear. This CDR3 is 11 amino acids long. The germline V gene has CDR1 DFQATT and CDR2 SNEGSKA (reference sequence). The V end was cut by 7 bases, the J end by 3 bases, with 9 bases between. The CDR3 is CSGAVKETQYF. CDR3 bases: TGCAGTGGGGCAGTAAAAGAGACCCAGTACTTC.

This clone appeared a few times. This chain connects TRBV6-5 to TRBJ1-2, with 9 bases identical to TRBD1. V shed 6 bases and J 4 bases; nucleotides not matched to a gene: 9. Germline CDR1 and CDR2: MNHEY and SVGAGI. This CDR3 has 15 amino acids. DNA of the CDR3: TGTGCCAGCAGGGCTTGGGACAGGGAGGGCTATGGCTACACCTTC. Translating it yields CASRAWDREGYGYTF.

CDR3 sequence reads: CASSVAVAGDYTGELFF. The CDR3 nucleotides are TGTGCCAGCAGCGTAGCCGTAGCGGGAGACTACACCGGGGAGCTGTTTTTT. The chain has TRBV9 and TRBJ2-2, with 9 bases identical to TRBD2. This CDR3 comprises 17 residues. V was clipped by 0 bases and J by 3 bases; unmatched bases: 6. Germline loops: CDR1 SGDLS, CDR2 YYNGEE.

V usage is TRBV5-6 and J usage is TRBJ1-1; possibly TRBD1 for D (5 bases). The CDR3 covers 12 residues. V was shortened by 2 bases and J by 6 bases, with 8 bases between the two germline ends. Germline V gene data show CDR1 as SGHDT and CDR2 as YYEEEE. The DNA of the CDR3 is TGTGCCAGCAGCTTAAGGGGATCTGAAGCTTTCTTT. Protein: CASSLRGSEAFF.

This clone was detected a few times. The V and J genes are TRBV9 and TRBJ2-2; 8 positions agree with TRBD2. The V gene end was trimmed by 0 bases and the J gene end by 6 bases; junction bases not matched to a gene: 4. This CDR3 is 15 amino acids long. The germline V gene has CDR1 SGDLS and CDR2 YYNGEE. The CDR3 bases are TGTGCCAGCAGCGTAGCGGGAGGGCCTGCCGGGGAGCTGTTTTTT. Translation: CASSVAGGPAGELFF.

CDR3 DNA: TGTGCCAGCAGCCCTAGCACCGTACTTATCACCGGGGAGCTGTTTTTT. Amino acids: CASSPSTVLITGELFF. The chain has TRBV6-4 and TRBJ2-2; a weak D match, TRBD2 (5 bases). The CDR3 extends over 16 amino acids. Trimming took 6 bases from V and 4 from J, leaving 18 bases between them. Germline V gene data show CDR1 as MRHNA and CDR2 as SNTAGT.

The chain couples TRBV5-1 to TRBJ1-2; maybe TRBD1 (5 bases). Germline values: CDR1 SGHRS, CDR2 YFSETQ. V lost 3 bases to trimming and J lost 4 bases, with 19 bases between them. This CDR3 has 16 residues. CDR3 amino acids: CASSYALTKGSYGYTF. CDR3 in DNA: TGCGCCAGCAGCTACGCCCTCACCAAGGGGTCCTATGGCTACACCTTC.

This clone showed up just once. V gene TRBV7-9 combines with J gene TRBJ1-4; no clear D gene. This CDR3 comprises 14 residues. Germline V lookup: CDR1 SEHNR, CDR2 FQNEAQ (reference sequence). Trimming pared 4 bases from V and 4 bases from J, leaving 10 bases between. CDR3 residues: CASSSREGNEKLFF. Here the CDR3 DNA reads TGTGCCAGCAGCTCGAGGGAGGGTAATGAAAAACTGTTTTTT. Using reference TRBV7-9 and TRBJ1-4 for the parts outside the CDR3, the full variable domain is DTGVSQNPRHKITKRGQNVTFRCDPISEHNRLYWYRQTLGQGPEFLTYFQNEAQLEKSRLLSDRFSAERPKGSFSTLEIQRTEQGDSAMYLCASSSREGNEKLFFGSGTQLSVL.

The V gene is TRBV6-5, the J gene TRBJ1-1, with 7 positions matching TRBD1. Germline CDR1 is MNHEY and CDR2 is SVGAGI. Trimming took 5 bases from V and 2 from J; bases not matched to a gene: 2. This CDR3 is built from 13 residues. CDR3 in DNA: TGTGCCAGCAGTCGGGACAGCAACACTGAAGCTTTCTTT. The encoded protein is CASSRDSNTEAFF.

This chain joins TRBV23-1 and TRBJ2-7, with D uncertain. TRBV23-1 qualifies as an ORF whose function is uncertain. Trimming took off 6 bases at V and 1 base at J, with 13 bases between the two ends. The length of the CDR3 is 14 residues. The CDR3 here is CASSPRVRSYEQYF. In DNA, the CDR3 is TGCGCCAGCAGCCCCCGGGTCCGGTCCTACGAGCAGTACTTC.

The V call is TRBV11-2, the J call TRBJ2-7; D unclear. CDR1 and CDR2 (germline): SGHAT, FQNNGV. Trimming shortened V by 1 base and J by 2 bases, and 9 bases separated the two germline ends. This CDR3 is 14 amino acids long. The CDR3 is CASSLAVLTYEQYF. In DNA form, the CDR3 reads TGTGCCAGCAGCTTAGCCGTCTTAACCTACGAGCAGTACTTC.

J is TRBJ2-4 and V is TRBV4-3, with TRBD1 as a possible D gene (5 bases). Germline V lookup: CDR1 LGHNA, CDR2 YSLEER. The CDR3 covers 20 residues. V was cut by 5 bases and J by 2 bases, with 28 bases left in between. The CDR3 DNA follows: TGCGCCAGCAGCTTCCACATCCGACATCAGGGAAGGTCGACCAAAAACATTCAGTACTTC. It is translated as CASSFHIRHQGRSTKNIQYF.

The genes are TRBV19 and TRBJ1-4; 10 bases align to TRBD1. The CDR3 length is 16 residues. CDR1 is LNHDA, CDR2 SQIVND, per germline (reference sequence). The V and J ends lost 7 bases and 3 bases, in that order; junction bases with no gene match: 8. The DNA for the CDR3 is TGTGCCAGTATCCCGGGACAGGGGCAACCTAATGAAAAACTGTTTTTT. This sequence encodes CASIPGQGQPNEKLFF.

The chain combines TRBV15 with TRBJ1-1; D ambiguous. The CDR3 extends over 15 amino acids. CDR1 and CDR2 (germline): LNHNV, YYDKDF (reference sequence). Trimming took 0 bases from V and 9 from J, leaving 17 bases between them. The CDR3 here is CATSREGSGRPQAFF. CDR3 DNA sequence: TGTGCCACCAGCAGAGAGGGCTCTGGGAGACCTCAAGCTTTCTTT.

The rearrangement links TRBV6-1 to TRBJ2-7; D is possibly TRBD1 (5 bases). The CDR3 is 15 amino acids. V lost 3 bases and J 3 bases, leaving 15 bases between the germline ends. Germline CDR1 is MNHNS and CDR2 is SASEGT. The CDR3 region has the DNA TGTGCCAGCAGTGAGTGGCAGGGTAACTTCTACGAGCAGTACTTC. It specifies CASSEWQGNFYEQYF.

V and J are TRBV5-1 and TRBJ2-3; D is possibly TRBD2 (6 bases). The V gene's germline CDR1 is SGHRS and CDR2 YFSETQ. The germline V and J ends were trimmed by 3 bases and 0 bases, with 11 bases remaining between them. The CDR3 extends over 15 amino acids. DNA of the CDR3: TGCGCCAGCAGCTACGGGACTTCTAGCACAGATACGCAGTATTTT. Translated, it gives CASSYGTSSTDTQYF.

The genes are TRBV6-5 and TRBJ2-7; no clear D. V was pared by 5 bases and J by 0 bases, with 14 bases between. The germline V gene encodes CDR1 MNHEY and CDR2 SVGAGI. The CDR3 covers 15 residues. The CDR3 nucleotides are TGTGCCAGCAGTGCCGACCGACATCTCTCCTACGAGCAGTACTTC. As protein: CASSADRHLSYEQYF.

CDR3 region: CASSLNSMSTDTQYF. DNA of the CDR3: TGCGCCAGCAGCTTGAACAGCATGAGCACAGATACGCAGTATTTT. This chain joins TRBV5-1 and TRBJ2-3; the D is unclear. The CDR3 has 15 amino acids. The V end was cut by 1 base, the J end by 0 bases, with 9 bases between. Germline V CDR1 and CDR2: SGHRS, YFSETQ.

The V gene is TRBV9, the J gene TRBJ2-3; the D gene is possibly TRBD1 (5 bases). Trimming took 4 bases from V and 1 from J, leaving 16 bases between them. Germline CDR1 reads SGDLS; CDR2 reads YYNGEE. The CDR3 extends over 16 amino acids. This CDR3 is CASSQQRQSRTDTQYF. The CDR3 DNA follows: TGTGCCAGCAGCCAACAGAGACAGTCTCGCACAGATACGCAGTATTTT. Looking up the rest from reference TRBV9 and TRBJ2-3 gives the full variable domain: DSGVTQTPKHLITATGQRVTLRCSPRSGDLSVYWYQQSLDQGLQFLIQYYNGEERAKGNILERFSAQQFPDLHSELNLSSLELGDSALYFCASSQQRQSRTDTQYFGPGTRLTVL.

This clone showed up just once. J is TRBJ1-1 and V is TRBV12-2. TRBV12-2 is recorded as a pseudogene. This CDR3 spans 15 amino acids. The DNA for the CDR3 is TGTGCAAGTCGCCCCTCCCCCCGGGGAGACACTGAAGCTTTCTTT. This sequence encodes CASRPSPRGDTEAFF.

This clone was recorded only once. This chain's CDR3 is CASSQDSGGAYEQFF. The CDR3 DNA reads TGCGCCAGCAGCCAGGATAGCGGGGGGGCCTATGAGCAGTTCTTC. This chain connects TRBV4-3 to TRBJ2-1; 11 bases fit TRBD2. The CDR3 consists of 15 residues. The V gene end was trimmed by 3 bases and the J gene end by 8 bases; junction bases not matched to a gene: 6. CDR1 is LGHNA and CDR2 is YSLEER in the germline V gene.